This TCR beta chain is drawn from a study of blood T cell repertoires in COVID-19. This CDR3 has 16 amino acids. V lost 0 bases and J 1 base, leaving 13 bases between the germline ends. CDR1 and CDR2 (germline): SGHNT, YYREEE (reference sequence). Profiled with immunoSEQ multiplex PCR; TCRdb holds only in-frame clones, not every one. The repertoire holds some 150,000 clones, 84% seen once, with 4.8% in the top ten. The TCR sequence derives from a human donor in a cohort sampled during active COVID-19. The chain couples TRBV5-4 to TRBJ1-2, with D uncertain. Source material: peripheral blood. CDR3 region: CASSLGGVYINYGYTF. CDR3 nucleotides: TGTGCCAGCAGCTTGGGGGGAGTCTACATTAACTATGGCTACACCTTC. Together with reference TRBV5-4 and TRBJ1-2, the CDR3 gives the full variable domain: ETGVTQSPTHLIKTRGQQVTLRCSSQSGHNTVSWYQQALGQGPQFIFQYYREEENGRGNFPPRFSGLQFPNYSSELNVNALELDDSALYLCASSLGGVYINYGYTFGSGTRLTVV.